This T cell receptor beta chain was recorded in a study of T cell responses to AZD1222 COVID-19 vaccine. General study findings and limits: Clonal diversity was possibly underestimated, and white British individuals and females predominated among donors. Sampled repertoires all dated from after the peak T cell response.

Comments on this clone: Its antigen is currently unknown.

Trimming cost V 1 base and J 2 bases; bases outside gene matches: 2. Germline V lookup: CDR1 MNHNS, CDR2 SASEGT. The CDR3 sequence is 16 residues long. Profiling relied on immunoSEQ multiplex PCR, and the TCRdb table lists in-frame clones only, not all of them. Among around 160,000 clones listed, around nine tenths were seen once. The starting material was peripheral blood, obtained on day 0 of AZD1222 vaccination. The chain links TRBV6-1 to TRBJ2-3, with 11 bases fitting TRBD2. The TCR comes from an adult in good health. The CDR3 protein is CASSEGLAGPTDTQYF. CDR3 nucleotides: TGTGCCAGCAGTGAAGGACTAGCGGGGCCCACAGATACGCAGTATTTT.